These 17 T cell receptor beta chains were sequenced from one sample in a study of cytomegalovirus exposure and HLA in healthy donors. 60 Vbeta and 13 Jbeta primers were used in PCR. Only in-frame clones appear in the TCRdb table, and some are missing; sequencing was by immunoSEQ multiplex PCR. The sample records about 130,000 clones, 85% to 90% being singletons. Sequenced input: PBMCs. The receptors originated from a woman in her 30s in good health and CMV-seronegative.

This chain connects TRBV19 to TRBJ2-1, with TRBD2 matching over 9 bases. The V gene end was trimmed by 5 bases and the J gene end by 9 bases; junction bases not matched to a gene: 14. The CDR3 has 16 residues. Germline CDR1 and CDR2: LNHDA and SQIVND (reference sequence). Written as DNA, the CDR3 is TGTGCCAGTAGTCTCTGGGGGGGCGGGAGGGCAGGTGAGCAGTTCTTC. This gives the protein CASSLWGGGRAGEQFF.

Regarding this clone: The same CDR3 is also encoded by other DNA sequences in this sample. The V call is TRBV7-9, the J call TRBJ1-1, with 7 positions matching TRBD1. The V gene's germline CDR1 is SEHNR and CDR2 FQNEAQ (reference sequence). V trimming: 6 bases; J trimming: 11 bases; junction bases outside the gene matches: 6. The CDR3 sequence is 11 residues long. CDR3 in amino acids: CASSLQGVAFF. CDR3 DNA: TGTGCCAGCAGTCTCCAGGGGGTGGCTTTCTTT.

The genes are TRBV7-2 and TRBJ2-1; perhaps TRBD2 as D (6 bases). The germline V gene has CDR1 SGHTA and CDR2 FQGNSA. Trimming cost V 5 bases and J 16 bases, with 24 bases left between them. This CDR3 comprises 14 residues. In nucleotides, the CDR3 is TGTGCCAGCAGCCACGAGCGGGTACGAGGTCCCGGCTTCTTC. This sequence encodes CASSHERVRGPGFF. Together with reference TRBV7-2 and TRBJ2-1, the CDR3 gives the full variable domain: GAGVSQSPSNKVTEKGKDVELRCDPISGHTALYWYRQSLGQGLEFLIYFQGNSAPDKSGLPSDRFSAERTGGSVSTLTIQRTQQEDSAVYLCASSHERVRGPGFFGPGTRLTVL.

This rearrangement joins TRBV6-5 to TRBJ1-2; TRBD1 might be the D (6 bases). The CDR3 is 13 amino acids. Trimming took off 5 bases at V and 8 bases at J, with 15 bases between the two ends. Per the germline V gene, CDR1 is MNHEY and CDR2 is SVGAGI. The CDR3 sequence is CASSPTGSLGYTF. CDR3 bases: TGTGCCAGCAGTCCTACAGGGTCCCTCGGCTACACCTTC.

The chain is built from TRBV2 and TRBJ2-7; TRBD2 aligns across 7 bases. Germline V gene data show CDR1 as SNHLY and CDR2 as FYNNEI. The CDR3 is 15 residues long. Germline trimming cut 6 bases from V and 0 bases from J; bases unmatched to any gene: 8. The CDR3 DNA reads TGTGCCAGCAGGGACTGGAGGGAGGGCTCCTACGAGCAGTACTTC. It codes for CASRDWREGSYEQYF.

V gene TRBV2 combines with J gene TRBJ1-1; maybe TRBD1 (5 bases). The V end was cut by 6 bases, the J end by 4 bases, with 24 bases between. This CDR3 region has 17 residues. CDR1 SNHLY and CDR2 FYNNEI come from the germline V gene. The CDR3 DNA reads TGTGCCAGCAGCGTGGTCAGGGCGGGAACCAGAAGCACTGAAGCTTTCTTT. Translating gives CASSVVRAGTRSTEAFF.

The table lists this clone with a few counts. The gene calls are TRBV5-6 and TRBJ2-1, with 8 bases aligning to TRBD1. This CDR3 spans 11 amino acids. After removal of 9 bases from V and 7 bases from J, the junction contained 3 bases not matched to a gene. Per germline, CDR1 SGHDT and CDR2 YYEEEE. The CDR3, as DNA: TGTGCCACCAGACAGGGGAATGAGCAGTTCTTC. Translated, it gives CATRQGNEQFF.

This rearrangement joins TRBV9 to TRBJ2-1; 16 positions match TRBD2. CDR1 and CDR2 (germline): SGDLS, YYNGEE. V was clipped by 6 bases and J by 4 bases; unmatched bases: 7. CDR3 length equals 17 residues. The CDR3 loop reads CASTPGLAGGIYNEQFF. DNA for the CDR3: TGTGCCAGCACGCCGGGACTAGCGGGGGGGATTTACAATGAGCAGTTCTTC. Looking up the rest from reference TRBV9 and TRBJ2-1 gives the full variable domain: DSGVTQTPKHLITATGQRVTLRCSPRSGDLSVYWYQQSLDQGLQFLIQYYNGEERAKGNILERFSAQQFPDLHSELNLSSLELGDSALYFCASTPGLAGGIYNEQFFGPGTRLTVL.

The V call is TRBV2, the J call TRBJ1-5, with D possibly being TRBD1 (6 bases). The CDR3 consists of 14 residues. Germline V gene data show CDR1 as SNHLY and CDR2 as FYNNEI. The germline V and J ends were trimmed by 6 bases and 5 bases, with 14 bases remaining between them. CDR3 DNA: TGTGCCAGCAGCGTCGGACAGTCTCATCAGCCCCAGCATTTT. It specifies CASSVGQSHQPQHF. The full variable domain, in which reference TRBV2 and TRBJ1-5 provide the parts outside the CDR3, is EPEVTQTPSHQVTQMGQEVILRCVPISNHLYFYWYRQILGQKVEFLVSFYNNEISEKSEIFDDQFSVERPDGSNFTLKIRSTKLEDSAMYFCASSVGQSHQPQHFGDGTRLSIL.

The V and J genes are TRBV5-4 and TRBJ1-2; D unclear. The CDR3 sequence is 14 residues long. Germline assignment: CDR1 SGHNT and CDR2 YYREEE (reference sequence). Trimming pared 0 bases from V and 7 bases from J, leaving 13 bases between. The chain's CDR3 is CASSLAGGWAGYTF. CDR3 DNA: TGTGCCAGCAGCTTGGCCGGTGGTTGGGCTGGCTACACCTTC.

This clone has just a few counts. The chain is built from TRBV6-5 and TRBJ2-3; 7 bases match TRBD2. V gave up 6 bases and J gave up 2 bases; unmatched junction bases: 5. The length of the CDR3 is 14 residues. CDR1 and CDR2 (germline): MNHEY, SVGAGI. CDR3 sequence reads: CASSPGTNTDTQYF. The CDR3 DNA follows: TGTGCCAGCAGCCCCGGGACTAACACAGATACGCAGTATTTT.

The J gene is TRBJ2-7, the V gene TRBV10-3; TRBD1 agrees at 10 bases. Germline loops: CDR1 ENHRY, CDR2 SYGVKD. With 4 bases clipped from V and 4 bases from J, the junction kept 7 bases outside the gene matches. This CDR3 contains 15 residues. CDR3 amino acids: CAISGQGANSYEQYF. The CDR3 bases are TGTGCCATCAGTGGACAGGGGGCGAATTCTTACGAGCAGTACTTC.

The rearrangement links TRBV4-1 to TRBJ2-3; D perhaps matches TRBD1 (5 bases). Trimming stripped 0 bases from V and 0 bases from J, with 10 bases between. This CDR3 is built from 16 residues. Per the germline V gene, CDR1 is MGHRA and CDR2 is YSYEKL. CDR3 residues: CASSQELGVSTDTQYF. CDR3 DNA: TGCGCCAGCAGCCAAGAATTAGGGGTCAGCACAGATACGCAGTATTTT.

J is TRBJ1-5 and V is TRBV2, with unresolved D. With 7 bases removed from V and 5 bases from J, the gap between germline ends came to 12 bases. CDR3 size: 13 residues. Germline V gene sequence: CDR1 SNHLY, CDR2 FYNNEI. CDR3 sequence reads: CASTTVTDQPQHF. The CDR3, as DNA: TGTGCCAGCACCACAGTTACGGATCAGCCCCAGCATTTT.

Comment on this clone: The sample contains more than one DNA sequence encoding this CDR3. CDR3 coding DNA: TGCGCCAGCAGTTTAGACAGCTTGAACACTGAAGCTTTCTTT. Amino acid sequence: CASSLDSLNTEAFF. The V call is TRBV5-1, the J call TRBJ1-1, with D tentatively TRBD1 (5 bases). The V end was cut by 5 bases, the J end by 0 bases, with 11 bases between. The CDR3 contains 14 residues. From germline, CDR1 is SGHRS and CDR2 YFSETQ.

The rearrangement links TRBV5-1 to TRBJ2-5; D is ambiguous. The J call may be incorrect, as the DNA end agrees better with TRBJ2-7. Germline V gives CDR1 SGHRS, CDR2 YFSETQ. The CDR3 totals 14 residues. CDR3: CASSLATFGYEQYF. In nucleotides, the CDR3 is TGCGCCAGCAGCTTGGCGACTTTCGGCTACGAGCAGTACTTC.

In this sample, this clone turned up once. CDR3 amino acids: CASSVRTSGYNEQFF. CDR3 sequence (DNA): TGTGCCAGCAGCGTCAGGACTAGCGGTTACAATGAGCAGTTCTTC. V usage is TRBV9 and J usage is TRBJ2-1; 10 nucleotides line up with TRBD2. From germline, CDR1 is SGDLS and CDR2 YYNGEE. The CDR3 sequence is 15 residues long. The V segment lost 2 bases and the J segment 4 bases; nucleotides outside the gene matches: 3.